The next 20 T cell receptor beta chains were all read from a single sample in a study of shared clonotypes between healthy human individuals. CD45RO-negative cells were positively selected for CCR7, leaving out terminally differentiated effector memory CD45RA+ cells. TCRdb's copy holds only in-frame clones and misses some; the assay was immunoSEQ multiplex PCR. The repertoire holds around 2,100,000 clones, with over 85% as singletons. The sequenced sample was naive CD8+ T cells sorted from blood. All receptors derive from a man aged 18 to 29 in good health.

This clone was observed a single time. This chain connects TRBV2 to TRBJ2-1; weak D call: TRBD2 (5 bases). The CDR3 length is 13 residues. CDR1 SNHLY and CDR2 FYNNEI come from the germline V gene. Deletions cut 6 bases from V and 0 bases from J, with 6 bases between. The CDR3 sequence is CASSGISYNEQFF. CDR3 bases: TGTGCCAGCAGCGGGATCTCCTACAATGAGCAGTTCTTC.

The chain has TRBV10-3 and TRBJ2-1; D gene uncertain. From germline, CDR1 is ENHRY and CDR2 SYGVKD. The V and J ends lost 2 bases and 0 bases respectively, with 2 bases between them. This CDR3 is 13 amino acids long. The CDR3 DNA is TGTGCCATCAGTGAGGCCTCCTACAATGAGCAGTTCTTC. Translation: CAISEASYNEQFF.

The V call is TRBV29-1, the J call TRBJ2-7, with TRBD2 matching 7 bases. Germline V gene data show CDR1 as SQVTM and CDR2 as ANQGSEA. V trimming: 6 bases; J trimming: 2 bases; junction bases outside the gene matches: 7. The CDR3 consists of 13 residues. The CDR3 nucleotides read TGCAGCGTATGGGCTAGCGGTACCTACGAGCAGTACTTC. Encoded protein: CSVWASGTYEQYF.

The chain uses TRBV27 and TRBJ1-1; no firm D call. Looked up from germline, CDR1 is MNHEY and CDR2 is SMNVEV (reference sequence). The CDR3 contains 13 residues. Trimming shortened V by 8 bases and J by 3 bases, and 13 bases separated the two germline ends. The CDR3 is CASGVGWYTEAFF. Written as DNA, the CDR3 is TGTGCCAGCGGCGTCGGGTGGTACACTGAAGCTTTCTTT.

The chain employs TRBV11-3 and TRBJ1-1; D is unclear. The CDR3 length is 14 residues. Trimming took 5 bases from V and 6 from J, leaving 16 bases between them. The germline CDR1 and CDR2 sequences are SGHNT and YENEEA. The CDR3 is CASSLSPAASEAFF. DNA of the CDR3: TGTGCCAGCAGCCTGAGTCCCGCGGCTTCTGAAGCTTTCTTT.

The rearrangement joins TRBV28 to TRBJ2-4; a weak D match, TRBD2 (5 bases). Deletions cut 7 bases from V and 7 bases from J, with 11 bases between. Germline values: CDR1 MDHEN, CDR2 SYDVKM. The CDR3 is 12 residues long. The CDR3 DNA reads TGTGCCAGCACCGCGGAGGCTAACATTCAGTACTTC. The encoded protein is CASTAEANIQYF.

The chain uses TRBV18 and TRBJ1-1, with TRBD1 as a possible D gene (5 bases). CDR1 is KGHSH and CDR2 is LQKENI in the germline V gene. V dropped 5 bases and J dropped 7 bases, with 8 bases sitting between them. The length of the CDR3 is 11 residues. The CDR3 loop reads CASSGTGEAFF. CDR3 nucleotide sequence: TGTGCCAGCTCAGGGACGGGTGAAGCTTTCTTT. The full variable domain, with the rest looked up from reference TRBV18 and TRBJ1-1, is NAGVMQNPRHLVRRRGQEARLRCSPMKGHSHVYWYRQLPEEGLKFMVYLQKENIIDESGMPKERFSAEFPKEGPSILRIQQVVRGDSAAYFCASSGTGEAFFGQGTRLTVV.

The V and J genes are TRBV6-6 and TRBJ2-3; TRBD1 matches at 7 bases. Germline V lookup: CDR1 MNHNY, CDR2 SVGAGI (reference sequence). Losses at the gene ends were 7 bases for V and 0 bases for J; bases not matched to a gene: 4. The CDR3 contains 14 residues. The CDR3 protein is CASTPGQSTDTQYF. DNA of the CDR3: TGTGCCAGCACCCCGGGACAGAGCACAGATACGCAGTATTTT.

The V and J genes are TRBV29-1 and TRBJ1-2, with TRBD1 matching 8 bases. CDR1 is SQVTM, CDR2 ANQGSEA, per germline. The CDR3 has 13 residues. Trimming cost V 3 bases and J 8 bases; bases outside gene matches: 8. The CDR3 bases are TGCAGCGTTGACGCCAGGGGGCATGGGGGCTACACCTTC. It is translated as CSVDARGHGGYTF.

The chain couples TRBV27 to TRBJ2-1, with 11 positions matching TRBD2. The CDR3 extends over 15 amino acids. V shed 2 bases, J shed 10 bases, and the junction held 7 bases outside the gene matches. The germline CDR1 and CDR2 sequences are MNHEY and SMNVEV (reference sequence). The CDR3: CASSLVASGRIEQFF. CDR3 sequence (DNA): TGTGCCAGCAGTTTAGTGGCTAGCGGGAGGATAGAGCAGTTCTTC.

Note on this clone: This CDR3 is also generated by other DNA sequences in the sample. The chain recombines TRBV7-9 with TRBJ2-7; D gene uncertain. The CDR3 is 13 residues long. Germline V gene data show CDR1 as SEHNR and CDR2 as FQNEAQ (reference sequence). Trimming cost V 5 bases and J 1 base, with 9 bases left between them. The CDR3 DNA follows: TGTGCCAGCAGCCCCCCCGGATCCTACGAGCAGTACTTC. Translated, it gives CASSPPGSYEQYF.

The genes are TRBV5-1 and TRBJ2-1, with 7 bases that match TRBD2. Germline loops: CDR1 SGHRS, CDR2 YFSETQ. V shed 3 bases and J 8 bases; nucleotides not matched to a gene: 5. The CDR3 length is 13 residues. This CDR3 reads CASSSSGADEQFF. The CDR3 coding sequence is TGCGCCAGCAGCTCCAGCGGGGCGGATGAGCAGTTCTTC.

The chain recombines TRBV10-1 with TRBJ2-1, with D unresolved. V lost 4 bases and J lost 9, with 10 bases in between. The germline CDR1 and CDR2 sequences are WNHNN and SYGVQD (reference sequence). This CDR3 spans 12 amino acids. CDR3 amino acids: CASSASPTEQFF. The DNA for the CDR3 is TGCGCCAGCAGTGCAAGCCCGACTGAGCAGTTCTTC.

Comments on this clone: Within the sample, other DNA sequences also encode this same CDR3. This rearrangement joins TRBV11-2 to TRBJ2-7; D remains unclear. The CDR3 has 11 amino acids. Germline V gene sequence: CDR1 SGHAT, CDR2 FQNNGV. V was clipped by 5 bases and J by 3 bases, with 5 bases between them. The CDR3 nucleotides read TGTGCCAGCAGCCCGAACTACGAGCAGTACTTC. It encodes CASSPNYEQYF. Based on the CDR3 plus reference TRBV11-2 and TRBJ2-7, the full variable domain is EAGVAQSPRYKIIEKRQSVAFWCNPISGHATLYWYQQILGQGPKLLIQFQNNGVVDDSQLPKDRFSAERLKGVDSTLKIQPAKLEDSAVYLCASSPNYEQYFGPGTRLTVT.

J is TRBJ2-2 and V is TRBV7-9; D is perhaps TRBD2 (6 bases). Germline CDR1 and CDR2: SEHNR and FQNEAQ (reference sequence). CDR3 length equals 17 residues. V lost 8 bases and J 0 bases, leaving 19 bases between the germline ends. Written as DNA, the CDR3 is TGTGCCAGCTACAAAATCGGCCAGCGGGCGAACACCGGGGAGCTGTTTTTT. It specifies CASYKIGQRANTGELFF.

Comment on this clone: Different DNA sequences within this sample yield the same CDR3. The chain combines TRBV4-1 with TRBJ2-7; D gene unclear. Per the germline V gene, CDR1 is MGHRA and CDR2 is YSYEKL. V lost 3 bases and J 1 base, leaving 7 bases between the germline ends. The CDR3 length is 13 residues. The CDR3 nucleotides read TGCGCCAGCAGCCAGACGGTATCCTACGAGCAGTACTTC. Translating it yields CASSQTVSYEQYF.

The genes are TRBV27 and TRBJ2-5; maybe TRBD1 (5 bases). This CDR3 has 16 residues. V lost 2 bases to trimming and J lost 4 bases, with 17 bases between them. In germline, CDR1 is MNHEY, CDR2 SMNVEV (reference sequence). Written as DNA, the CDR3 is TGTGCCAGCAGTTTAACCCCACAGGTGTGGGTAGAGACCCAGTACTTC. Its translation: CASSLTPQVWVETQYF.

The chain uses TRBV19 and TRBJ2-5; D gene ambiguous. The CDR3 spans 13 residues. Trimming took off 3 bases at V and 5 bases at J, with 10 bases between the two ends. CDR1 is LNHDA, CDR2 SQIVND, per germline (reference sequence). The CDR3 here is CASSIQDWETQYF. The CDR3 DNA follows: TGTGCCAGTAGTATTCAAGATTGGGAGACCCAGTACTTC.

This CDR3 is CASSPYSQGGPGETQYF. Here the CDR3 DNA reads TGTGCCAGCTCACCTTATTCACAGGGAGGGCCGGGAGAGACCCAGTACTTC. This chain links TRBV18 with TRBJ2-5, with D perhaps matching TRBD2 (7 bases). This CDR3 has 17 residues. V shed 3 bases and J shed 4 bases, with 21 bases lying between them. Germline V gives CDR1 KGHSH, CDR2 LQKENI.

This clone appeared a single time. The chain employs TRBV9 and TRBJ2-5, with TRBD2 as a possible D gene (6 bases). The CDR3 covers 16 residues. Trimming took 0 bases from V and 1 from J, leaving 13 bases between them. From germline, CDR1 is SGDLS and CDR2 YYNGEE. CDR3 nucleotides: TGTGCCAGCAGCGTAGGTAATAGCGGAGGCCAAGAGACCCAGTACTTC. Translating it yields CASSVGNSGGQETQYF.